These 32 T cell receptor beta chains were all obtained from the same sample, sequenced in a study of radiotherapy plus CTLA-4 blockade in lung cancer. Measured with immunoSEQ multiplex PCR; TCRdb has only the in-frame clones, and not every one. The sample holds around 29,000 clones, approximately 80% seen once. Sequenced here: peripheral blood, sampled from a patient treated with radiotherapy plus ipilimumab. The receptors stem from a human donor with non-small cell lung cancer that progressed on radiotherapy plus ipilimumab.

The chain employs TRBV19 and TRBJ1-5; D gene uncertain. CDR3 length: 14 residues. CDR1 is LNHDA and CDR2 is SQIVND in the germline V gene (reference sequence). Deletions cut 9 bases from V and 2 bases from J, with 14 bases between. CDR3 nucleotides: TGTGCCAGCGATGCGGGCGTTGGCAATCAGCCCCAGCATTTT. This sequence encodes CASDAGVGNQPQHF.

The V call is TRBV2, the J call TRBJ2-7; 13 bases match TRBD2. The length of the CDR3 is 15 residues. CDR1 SNHLY and CDR2 FYNNEI come from the germline V gene. V shed 4 bases, J shed 3 bases, and the junction held 3 bases outside the gene matches. The CDR3 sequence is CASSGTSGGLYEQYF. The CDR3 nucleotides read TGTGCCAGCAGTGGGACTAGCGGGGGACTCTACGAGCAGTACTTC.

In this sample, this clone turned up a few times. The chain employs TRBV2 and TRBJ2-2; unclear D gene. Germline CDR1 reads SNHLY; CDR2 reads FYNNEI. Trimming stripped 6 bases from V and 3 bases from J, with 5 bases between. CDR3 size: 12 residues. CDR3 nucleotides: TGTGCCAGCAGGTATTACACCGGGGAGCTGTTTTTT. It specifies CASRYYTGELFF.

V usage is TRBV19 and J usage is TRBJ1-5; perhaps TRBD1 as D (5 bases). This CDR3 has 14 amino acids. Trimming stripped 3 bases from V and 6 bases from J, with 12 bases between. Germline V gene sequence: CDR1 LNHDA, CDR2 SQIVND (reference sequence). Here the CDR3 reads CASSMMGGSQPQHF. In DNA form, the CDR3 reads TGTGCCAGTAGTATGATGGGGGGGAGTCAGCCCCAGCATTTT.

The gene calls are TRBV5-1 and TRBJ2-6; D is perhaps TRBD2 (5 bases). The germline V gene has CDR1 SGHRS and CDR2 YFSETQ. The CDR3 consists of 16 residues. V was shortened by 4 bases and J by 4 bases, with 15 bases between the two germline ends. The CDR3 spells CASSLNPSGGANVLTF. The CDR3 DNA is TGCGCCAGCAGCCTTAACCCATCGGGGGGGGCCAACGTCCTGACTTTC.

This chain connects TRBV5-1 to TRBJ2-1; TRBD1 matches 9 bases. The CDR3 contains 15 residues. From germline, CDR1 is SGHRS and CDR2 YFSETQ. The J segment lost 8 bases and the V segment lost 0 bases, leaving 6 bases of the junction unmatched. CDR3 in amino acids: CASSLGTGDLDEQFF. In DNA, the CDR3 is TGCGCCAGCAGCTTGGGGACAGGGGATTTAGATGAGCAGTTCTTC.

The V call is TRBV15, the J call TRBJ1-6; 7 bases are a match to TRBD1. Germline values: CDR1 LNHNV, CDR2 YYDKDF (reference sequence). The CDR3 totals 17 residues. The V and J ends lost 1 base and 7 bases, in that order; junction bases with no gene match: 10. The CDR3 region is CATSRGRRGGSNSPLHF. The CDR3 region has the DNA TGTGCCACCAGCAGAGGCCGCAGAGGGGGCAGCAATTCACCCCTCCACTTT.

This clone was picked up one time. The J gene is TRBJ2-3, the V gene TRBV5-1; 9 bases line up with TRBD2. The CDR3 runs to 18 residues. The germline V gene has CDR1 SGHRS and CDR2 YFSETQ. With 0 bases clipped from V and 2 bases from J, the junction kept 10 bases outside the gene matches. Written as DNA, the CDR3 is TGCGCCAGCAGCTTGGGTAGCCTAGCGGGAACAACCACAGATACGCAGTATTTT. The encoded protein is CASSLGSLAGTTTDTQYF. Full variable domain (missing parts from reference TRBV5-1 and TRBJ2-3): KAGVTQTPRYLIKTRGQQVTLSCSPISGHRSVSWYQQTPGQGLQFLFEYFSETQRNKGNFPGRFSGRQFSNSRSEMNVSTLELGDSALYLCASSLGSLAGTTTDTQYFGPGTRLTVL.

The rearrangement joins TRBV19 to TRBJ2-1, with TRBD2 matching over 7 bases. CDR3 length: 17 amino acids. Germline V CDR1 and CDR2: LNHDA, SQIVND (reference sequence). Trimming removed 5 bases from V and 0 bases from J; junction bases left unmatched: 10. CDR3 protein: CASSPPTSVSSYNEQFF. The CDR3 DNA is TGTGCCAGTAGTCCCCCTACTAGCGTATCCTCCTACAATGAGCAGTTCTTC.

V gene TRBV18 combines with J gene TRBJ1-2, with 12 bases fitting TRBD1. Germline trimming cut 4 bases from V and 8 bases from J; bases unmatched to any gene: 5. CDR3 size: 14 residues. CDR1 and CDR2 (germline): KGHSH, LQKENI. DNA of the CDR3: TGTGCCAGCTCACAGGGACAGGGGGCAGGAGGCTACACCTTC. It encodes CASSQGQGAGGYTF.

The chain uses TRBV27 and TRBJ2-3, with D perhaps TRBD2 (7 bases). The germline V gene encodes CDR1 MNHEY and CDR2 SMNVEV (reference sequence). This CDR3 is 15 amino acids long. Between the trimmed V and J ends, which lost 3 bases and 0 bases, there was a span of 10 bases. The CDR3 nucleotides read TGTGCCAGCAGTTTTTGGGGGGGCAGCACAGATACGCAGTATTTT. It specifies CASSFWGGSTDTQYF.

The CDR3 protein is CATRPSSGRGDYGYTF. Here the CDR3 DNA reads TGTGCCACCAGGCCCTCTTCCGGCAGGGGGGACTATGGCTACACCTTC. This chain joins TRBV27 and TRBJ1-2; 7 nucleotides line up with TRBD1. J lost 3 bases, V lost 10 bases, and 17 bases had no gene match. The CDR3 covers 16 residues. Per germline, CDR1 MNHEY and CDR2 SMNVEV (reference sequence).

The rearrangement joins TRBV6-5 to TRBJ2-2, with D maybe TRBD1 (5 bases). V lost 6 bases and J 4 bases, leaving 15 bases between the germline ends. The CDR3 loop spans 15 amino acids. The germline V gene encodes CDR1 MNHEY and CDR2 SVGAGI. The CDR3 here is CASSQATALTGELFF. Written as DNA, the CDR3 is TGTGCCAGCAGCCAAGCGACAGCGCTCACCGGGGAGCTGTTTTTT.

V gene TRBV19 combines with J gene TRBJ1-5, with D possibly being TRBD1 (5 bases). The CDR3 runs to 14 residues. V was pared by 4 bases and J by 1 base, with 8 bases between. In germline, CDR1 is LNHDA, CDR2 SQIVND (reference sequence). In nucleotides, the CDR3 is TGTGCCAGTAGTAGAGACAGAAGCAATCAGCCCCAGCATTTT. Translating it yields CASSRDRSNQPQHF.

The V gene is TRBV2, the J gene TRBJ1-4; 9 positions agree with TRBD1. Trimming at V came to 5 bases and at J to 3 bases, leaving 4 bases not matched to a gene. The germline V gene has CDR1 SNHLY and CDR2 FYNNEI. The CDR3 consists of 15 residues. The CDR3 DNA is TGTGCCAGCAGTCGACAGGGGGTACCTAATGAAAAACTGTTTTTT. Translated: CASSRQGVPNEKLFF.

V is TRBV4-2 and J is TRBJ2-7, with 13 bases lining up with TRBD2. The CDR3 spans 19 residues. J gave up 2 bases and V 0 bases, and 10 bases lay outside the gene matches. The germline V gene encodes CDR1 LGHNA and CDR2 YNFKEQ. DNA for the CDR3: TGTGCCAGCAGCCAAGATACTAGCGGGGGGGCCAACATTCCCTACGAGCAGTACTTC. It translates to CASSQDTSGGANIPYEQYF.

The genes are TRBV19 and TRBJ1-1; D might be TRBD1 (6 bases). V gave up 1 base and J gave up 1 base, with 13 bases separating them. The germline CDR1 and CDR2 sequences are LNHDA and SQIVND (reference sequence). The CDR3 loop spans 16 amino acids. CDR3 protein: CASSIGAGVKNTEAFF. The CDR3 bases are TGTGCCAGTAGTATAGGGGCAGGGGTCAAGAACACTGAAGCTTTCTTT.

The chain couples TRBV7-3 to TRBJ2-1; 11 positions match TRBD1. The V gene's germline CDR1 is SGHTA and CDR2 FQGTGA. The V segment lost 4 bases and the J segment 6 bases; nucleotides outside the gene matches: 5. The CDR3 has 15 residues. Here the CDR3 DNA reads TGTGCCAGCAGCTCGGACAGGGGGCCGGGCAATGAGCAGTTCTTC. It is translated as CASSSDRGPGNEQFF.

This chain joins TRBV7-8 and TRBJ2-7; 8 bases line up with TRBD1. The ends lost 6 bases at V and 1 base at J; junction bases unmatched: 2. Germline V gives CDR1 SGHVS, CDR2 FQNEAQ. This CDR3 comprises 13 residues. Written as DNA, the CDR3 is TGTGCCAGCAGTCGGACAGGGTCCTACGAGCAGTACTTC. Translating gives CASSRTGSYEQYF. Full variable domain (remainder filled in from reference TRBV7-8 and TRBJ2-7): GAGVSQSPRYKVAKRGQDVALRCDPISGHVSLFWYQQALGQGPEFLTYFQNEAQLDKSGLPSDRFFAERPEGSVSTLKIQRTQQEDSAVYLCASSRTGSYEQYFGPGTRLTVT.

The chain combines TRBV5-1 with TRBJ2-7; D unclear. V was trimmed by 2 bases and J by 1 base, leaving 4 bases between them. CDR3 length equals 12 residues. Germline V CDR1 and CDR2: SGHRS, YFSETQ. The DNA for the CDR3 is TGCGCCAGCAGCTTCTCTTCCTACGAGCAGTACTTC. Residues: CASSFSSYEQYF.

The J gene is TRBJ1-6, the V gene TRBV5-1; 8 positions agree with TRBD1. With V trimmed by 1 base and J by 7 bases, 13 bases remained unmatched. CDR1 is SGHRS and CDR2 is YFSETQ in the germline V gene. This CDR3 has 18 amino acids. The CDR3 DNA is TGCGCCAGCAGCTTGAAGGGACAGGTTAATCTGGGCAATTCACCCCTCCACTTT. It yields the protein CASSLKGQVNLGNSPLHF.

J is TRBJ2-3 and V is TRBV4-1; D is possibly TRBD1 (6 bases). The CDR3 sequence is 17 residues long. CDR1 and CDR2 (germline): MGHRA, YSYEKL. V was cut by 2 bases and J by 0 bases, with 15 bases left in between. Here the CDR3 DNA reads TGCGCCAGCAGCCAACAGCCCAGACAGGCCAGCACAGATACGCAGTATTTT. Its protein product is CASSQQPRQASTDTQYF.

This clone came up a few times. The V gene is TRBV5-1, the J gene TRBJ2-7, with no clear D. This CDR3 contains 12 residues. V was cut by 0 bases and J by 4 bases, with 5 bases left in between. Germline CDR1 reads SGHRS; CDR2 reads YFSETQ. This chain's CDR3 is CASSLARYEQYF. CDR3 in DNA: TGCGCCAGCAGCTTGGCCCGTTACGAGCAGTACTTC. Full variable domain (missing parts from reference TRBV5-1 and TRBJ2-7): KAGVTQTPRYLIKTRGQQVTLSCSPISGHRSVSWYQQTPGQGLQFLFEYFSETQRNKGNFPGRFSGRQFSNSRSEMNVSTLELGDSALYLCASSLARYEQYFGPGTRLTVT.

This sequence joins TRBV5-8 and TRBJ2-7; 8 positions match TRBD1. This CDR3 comprises 14 residues. The J segment lost 6 bases and the V segment lost 4 bases, leaving 9 bases of the junction unmatched. Germline V gene data show CDR1 as SGHTS and CDR2 as YDEGEE. CDR3 amino acids: CASSAYLTGGEQYF. The DNA of the CDR3 is TGTGCCAGCAGCGCCTACCTTACAGGGGGCGAGCAGTACTTC. Complete variable domain (other parts from reference TRBV5-8 and TRBJ2-7): EAGVTQSPTHLIKTRGQQATLRCSPISGHTSVYWYQQALGLGLQFLLWYDEGEERNRGNFPPRFSGRQFPNYSSELNVNALELEDSALYLCASSAYLTGGEQYFGPGTRLTVT.

V usage is TRBV28 and J usage is TRBJ1-6; maybe TRBD1 (5 bases). The CDR3 is made up of 15 amino acids. CDR1 MDHEN and CDR2 SYDVKM come from the germline V gene. Trimming pared 2 bases from V and 10 bases from J, leaving 15 bases between. The DNA of the CDR3 is TGTGCCAGCAGTTTAGTGGGGGGAGGTGGCTCACCCCTCCACTTT. Encoded protein: CASSLVGGGGSPLHF. The full variable domain, completed using reference TRBV28 and TRBJ1-6, is DVKVTQSSRYLVKRTGEKVFLECVQDMDHENMFWYRQDPGLGLRLIYFSYDVKMKEKGDIPEGYSVSREKKERFSLILESASTNQTSMYLCASSLVGGGGSPLHFGNGTRLTVT.

The chain is built from TRBV10-1 and TRBJ1-2; TRBD1 matches 7 bases. Germline loops: CDR1 WNHNN, CDR2 SYGVQD (reference sequence). The CDR3 consists of 14 residues. The V and J ends lost 0 bases and 2 bases, in that order; junction bases with no gene match: 0. The CDR3 sequence is CASSESTGNYGYTF. DNA for the CDR3: TGCGCCAGCAGTGAGTCGACAGGGAACTATGGCTACACCTTC.

The V call is TRBV21-1, the J call TRBJ2-1; the table's D call, TRBD1, has no DNA check behind it. TRBV21-1 is an annotated pseudogene. The CDR3 has 15 amino acids. The CDR3 loop reads CASSKAGGGYNEQFF. CDR3 in DNA: TGTGCCAGCAGCAAAGCTGGGGGCGGGTACAATGAGCAGTTCTTC.

This chain joins TRBV19 and TRBJ1-2; 7 nucleotides match TRBD1. J gave up 6 bases and V 8 bases, and 3 bases lay outside the gene matches. The CDR3 length is 11 residues. CDR1 is LNHDA, CDR2 SQIVND, per germline (reference sequence). The CDR3 here is CASWTGDGYTF. For the CDR3, the DNA is TGTGCCAGTTGGACAGGAGATGGCTACACCTTC.

This chain connects TRBV6-5 to TRBJ2-5; perhaps TRBD1 as D (6 bases). Germline CDR1 and CDR2: MNHEY and SVGAGI. The germline V and J ends were trimmed by 0 bases and 1 base, with 12 bases remaining between them. CDR3 length equals 16 residues. CDR3 DNA sequence: TGTGCCAGCAGTTACTCGTTTACAGGGTCCCAAGAGACCCAGTACTTC. Translation gives CASSYSFTGSQETQYF.

This rearrangement joins TRBV6-5 to TRBJ2-4; TRBD1 is a possible D gene (6 bases). Germline CDR1 MNHEY, CDR2 SVGAGI. The CDR3 length is 15 residues. The V end was cut by 2 bases, the J end by 4 bases, with 12 bases between. Written as DNA, the CDR3 is TGTGCCAGCAGTTACGCGGACAGTGGAAAAAACATTCAGTACTTC. Translated, it gives CASSYADSGKNIQYF.

This clone was seen just once. The chain links TRBV4-1 to TRBJ1-1; TRBD1 aligns across 8 bases. The CDR3 covers 16 residues. J lost 3 bases, V lost 1 base, and 7 bases had no gene match. The V gene's germline CDR1 is MGHRA and CDR2 YSYEKL. The CDR3 region has the DNA TGCGCCAGCAGCCAAGGAAACGCGGGACAGGACACTGAAGCTTTCTTT. Translating gives CASSQGNAGQDTEAFF.

The chain employs TRBV29-1 and TRBJ1-1; the D gene is possibly TRBD1 (6 bases). Trimming shortened V by 3 bases and J by 1 base, and 12 bases separated the two germline ends. The germline V gene encodes CDR1 SQVTM and CDR2 ANQGSEA. CDR3 size: 14 residues. The chain's CDR3 is CSVDALGGNTEAFF. CDR3 DNA sequence: TGCAGCGTTGATGCCTTAGGGGGGAACACTGAAGCTTTCTTT.